These 10 T cell receptor beta chains originate from one sample sequenced in a study of blood T cell repertoires in COVID-19. Measured with immunoSEQ multiplex PCR; TCRdb has only the in-frame clones, and not every one. The sample has about 180,000 clones, around 85% seen once; the top ten hold more than 3%. Source material: peripheral blood. The receptor source for this set is a man aged 55 to 70 with acute or convalescent COVID-19.

This clone was counted once. J is TRBJ1-2 and V is TRBV5-1; 7 nucleotides align to TRBD1. This CDR3 region has 14 residues. The germline V gene has CDR1 SGHRS and CDR2 YFSETQ. Trimming cost V 3 bases and J 4 bases; bases outside gene matches: 6. CDR3 sequence: CASSSGQTSYGYTF. In nucleotides, the CDR3 is TGCGCCAGCAGCTCGGGACAGACCTCCTATGGCTACACCTTC. The full variable domain, rest sourced from reference TRBV5-1 and TRBJ1-2, is KAGVTQTPRYLIKTRGQQVTLSCSPISGHRSVSWYQQTPGQGLQFLFEYFSETQRNKGNFPGRFSGRQFSNSRSEMNVSTLELGDSALYLCASSSGQTSYGYTFGSGTRLTVV.

This chain uses TRBV15 with TRBJ1-5; tentative D call: TRBD1 (5 bases). V shed 5 bases and J shed 0 bases, with 11 bases lying between them. Germline assignment: CDR1 LNHNV and CDR2 YYDKDF (reference sequence). The CDR3 consists of 15 residues. The CDR3 nucleotides are TGTGCCACCAGCGGAGCAGGGTTTAGCAATCAGCCCCAGCATTTT. Its translation: CATSGAGFSNQPQHF.

This clone was counted once. The V gene is TRBV7-8, the J gene TRBJ1-4; possible D gene TRBD1, 5 bases. This CDR3 region has 14 residues. Germline CDR1 reads SGHVS; CDR2 reads FQNEAQ. Trimming left V 3 bases short and J 8 bases short, with 13 bases between. CDR3 DNA: TGTGCCAGCAGCTTGGGCGGGGCAGGAGAAAAACTGTTTTTT. Translating gives CASSLGGAGEKLFF.

CDR3 amino acids: CASSPDRQGRQPQHF. DNA for the CDR3: TGTGCCAGCAGCCCCGACCGACAGGGGAGGCAGCCCCAGCATTTT. The chain joins TRBV6-6 to TRBJ1-5; 8 bases are a match to TRBD1. J lost 7 bases, V lost 6 bases, and 11 bases had no gene match. The CDR3 length is 15 residues. Germline-derived CDR1 and CDR2 are MNHNY and SVGAGI (reference sequence).

The V gene is TRBV18, the J gene TRBJ2-7; 10 bases align to TRBD1. This CDR3 contains 13 residues. Losses at the gene ends were 3 bases for V and 5 bases for J; bases not matched to a gene: 1. CDR1 KGHSH and CDR2 LQKENI come from the germline V gene. The CDR3 protein is CASSPGTGDEQYF. CDR3 DNA: TGTGCCAGCTCACCCGGGACAGGGGACGAGCAGTACTTC.

This clone was seen once. Additional DNA sequences in this sample encode the identical CDR3. This chain links TRBV10-3 with TRBJ2-1; perhaps TRBD2 as D (5 bases). V was clipped by 4 bases and J by 0 bases, with 10 bases between them. The germline V gene has CDR1 ENHRY and CDR2 SYGVKD. The CDR3 runs 15 residues. The CDR3 protein is CAISGTGSSYNEQFF. Here the CDR3 DNA reads TGTGCCATCAGTGGGACGGGGAGCTCCTACAATGAGCAGTTCTTC.

This rearrangement joins TRBV4-1 to TRBJ2-7, with 9 bases that match TRBD2. V shed 0 bases and J 3 bases; nucleotides not matched to a gene: 6. Germline V gene data show CDR1 as MGHRA and CDR2 as YSYEKL. The CDR3 has 16 residues. The CDR3 sequence: CASSQEVLAGLYEQYF. The CDR3 nucleotides read TGCGCCAGCAGCCAAGAGGTCCTAGCGGGGCTCTACGAGCAGTACTTC.

The rearrangement uses TRBV7-3 and TRBJ2-2; 11 bases map to TRBD2. This CDR3 is 15 amino acids long. The germline V gene encodes CDR1 SGHTA and CDR2 FQGTGA. The V gene end was trimmed by 5 bases and the J gene end by 6 bases; junction bases not matched to a gene: 5. CDR3 coding DNA: TGTGCCAGCAGCCTACTAGCGGGAGTGCCCGGGGAGCTGTTTTTT. It specifies CASSLLAGVPGELFF.

The chain links TRBV5-1 to TRBJ2-2; a possible D gene is TRBD2 (5 bases). The germline V gene encodes CDR1 SGHRS and CDR2 YFSETQ. Trimming removed 4 bases at V and 1 base at J, with 14 bases between. The CDR3 has 16 residues. CDR3 DNA sequence: TGCGCCAGCAGCCTCGGGGAGACCGGGAACACCGGGGAGCTGTTTTTT. It specifies CASSLGETGNTGELFF.

This rearrangement joins TRBV5-1 to TRBJ1-3; 10 bases are shared with TRBD1. Looked up from germline, CDR1 is SGHRS and CDR2 is YFSETQ. There are 17 residues in the CDR3. V trimming: 4 bases; J trimming: 4 bases; junction bases outside the gene matches: 11. In DNA form, the CDR3 reads TGCGCCAGCAGCCCCAGCCCGACAGGGGGCTACGGAAACACCATATATTTT. Translating it yields CASSPSPTGGYGNTIYF.